This T cell receptor (beta chain) is drawn from a study of cytomegalovirus exposure and HLA in healthy donors. Study results and caveats: TCR beta sequences reportedly predicted most subjects' HLA-A and HLA-B alleles accurately. Immune exposure information available was restricted to CMV serostatus. Later analysis associated a missense DCLRE1C variant with TCR beta V- and J-gene trimming.

In regard to this clone: As yet, its antigen is unknown.

The CDR3 sequence is 15 residues long. Trimming cost V 1 base and J 2 bases, with 8 bases left between them. Germline CDR1 is KGHSH and CDR2 is LQKENI. Amplification used 60 Vbeta primers and 13 Jbeta primers. Clones were read by immunoSEQ multiplex PCR, and TCRdb kept only the in-frame ones, dropping some. The top ten clones hold around 3.7% of a sample with tens of thousands of clones, about four fifths of them seen once. Healthy bone marrow donors formed the donor group. The receptor was isolated from a man aged 25-45 years in good health and CMV-seropositive. This chain joins TRBV18 and TRBJ1-4; no definite D call. Material for sequencing was PBMCs. CDR3 protein: CASSPRSGTNEKLFF. In nucleotides, the CDR3 is TGTGCCAGCTCACCACGAAGCGGGACTAATGAAAAACTGTTTTTT.